This T cell receptor (beta chain) was captured by sequencing in a study of blood T cell repertoires in COVID-19. Germline CDR1 LGHDT, CDR2 YNNKEL (reference sequence). The junction had 4 bases not matched to a gene; V was cut back by 3 bases and J by 6 bases. This CDR3 is built from 14 residues. Generated by immunoSEQ multiplex PCR, the TCRdb table keeps only in-frame clones and is missing some. The sample holds 200,000 to 250,000 clones; about 88% are singletons and the top ten take 2.5% to 3%. The receptor's source is a woman aged 55-69 years with acute or convalescent COVID-19. Material: peripheral blood. This chain links TRBV3-1 (or the pseudogene TRBV3-2) with TRBJ1-1; 10 bases agree with TRBD1. CDR3 region: CASSQTGGWAEAFF. The DNA of the CDR3 is TGTGCCAGCAGCCAGACAGGGGGCTGGGCTGAAGCTTTCTTT.